This T cell receptor beta chain was sequenced in a study of a mutant IDH1 vaccine in newly diagnosed glioma. Germline-derived CDR1 and CDR2 are SGHNT and YYREEE (reference sequence). The CDR3 is 14 amino acids. V gave up 0 bases and J gave up 4 bases, with 11 bases separating them. Specified time point: baseline, week 1 (first vaccination visit). The treatment is: pre-vaccination baseline after standard-of-care therapy. Measured with immunoSEQ multiplex PCR; TCRdb has only the in-frame clones, and not every one. The data show about 92,000 clones, 83% seen once. The J gene is TRBJ2-7, the V gene TRBV5-4; maybe TRBD2 (5 bases). The material sequenced was PBMCs, taken from a glioma patient treated with radiotherapy, temozolomide or both. This TCR was recovered from a woman in her forties or fifties with glioma. The CDR3 DNA sequence: TGTGCCAGCAGCTTGGGGCCGGGATCTTACGAGCAGTACTTC. This encodes CASSLGPGSYEQYF.